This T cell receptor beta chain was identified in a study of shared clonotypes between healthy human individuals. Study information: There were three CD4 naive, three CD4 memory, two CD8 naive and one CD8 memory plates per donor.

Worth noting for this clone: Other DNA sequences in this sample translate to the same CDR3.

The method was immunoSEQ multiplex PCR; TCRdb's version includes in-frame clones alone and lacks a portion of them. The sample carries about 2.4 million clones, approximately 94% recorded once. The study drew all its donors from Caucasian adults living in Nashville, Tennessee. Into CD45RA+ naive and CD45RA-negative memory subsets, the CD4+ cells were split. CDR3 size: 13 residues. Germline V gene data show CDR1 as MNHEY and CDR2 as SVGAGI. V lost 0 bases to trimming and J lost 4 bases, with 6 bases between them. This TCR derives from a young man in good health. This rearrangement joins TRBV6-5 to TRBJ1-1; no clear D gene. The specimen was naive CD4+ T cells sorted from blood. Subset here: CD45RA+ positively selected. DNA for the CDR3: TGTGCCAGCAGTTACTCGCCGAGCACTGAAGCTTTCTTT. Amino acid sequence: CASSYSPSTEAFF.